These 11 T cell receptor beta chains originate from one sample sequenced in a study of T-cell memory formation after mild COVID-19. One entry per CDR3 protein, called by TCRdb with MiXCR from the 5' RACE reads. This table holds more than 100,000 distinct CDR3 sequences, 5% to 6.5% found once. Sequenced: PBMCs or a T cell subset sorted from them (not recorded which). These TCRs come from an adult woman who had mild COVID-19 (a few samples of this study predate the infection). Cell type and time point are not known.

This clonotype appeared a single time. The CDR3 does not end in the conserved phenylalanine or tryptophan, so this is likely a read error. The chain couples TRBV4-1 to TRBJ2-7; a weak D match, TRBD2 (5 bases). This CDR3 spans 15 amino acids. Germline CDR1 MGHRA, CDR2 YSYEKL. V was trimmed by 1 base and J by 6 bases, leaving 16 bases between them. The CDR3, as DNA: TGCGCCAGCAGCCAAGCTCGGACTGCTGGATCCGAGCAGTACTTA. It is translated as CASSQARTAGSEQYL.

This clonotype has at least ten counts. The chain employs TRBV12-3 or TRBV12-4 and TRBJ2-7; a weak D match, TRBD1 (5 bases). CDR3 length: 12 residues. Deletions cut 6 bases from V and 0 bases from J, with 6 bases between. The CDR3 DNA is TGTGCCAGCAGCGACAGCTCCTACGAGCAGTACTTC. This sequence encodes CASSDSSYEQYF.

V gene TRBV19 combines with J gene TRBJ1-1, with TRBD1 as a possible D gene (6 bases). CDR1 is LNHDA, CDR2 SQIVND, per germline (reference sequence). With 8 bases removed from V and 5 bases from J, the gap between germline ends came to 15 bases. CDR3 length equals 13 residues. The CDR3: CASALDSGTEAFF. CDR3 nucleotides: TGTGCCAGTGCTTTGGACAGCGGGACTGAAGCTTTCTTT.

The table lists this clonotype with a few counts. The V and J genes are TRBV5-1 and TRBJ2-7; D remains ambiguous. Germline assignment: CDR1 SGHRS and CDR2 YFSETQ. The CDR3 runs 13 residues. V lost 0 bases and J 3 bases, leaving 7 bases between the germline ends. CDR3 coding DNA: TGCGCCAGCAGCTTGGCCAAGGTCTACGAGCAGTACTTC. The encoded protein is CASSLAKVYEQYF. Complete variable domain (other parts from reference TRBV5-1 and TRBJ2-7): KAGVTQTPRYLIKTRGQQVTLSCSPISGHRSVSWYQQTPGQGLQFLFEYFSETQRNKGNFPGRFSGRQFSNSRSEMNVSTLELGDSALYLCASSLAKVYEQYFGPGTRLTVT.

At least ten counts were recorded for this clonotype. The rearrangement links TRBV27 to TRBJ2-7; 7 bases line up with TRBD1. The CDR3 covers 15 residues. The ends lost 4 bases at V and 2 bases at J; junction bases unmatched: 8. Germline V lookup: CDR1 MNHEY, CDR2 SMNVEV (reference sequence). CDR3: CASSSPDRKTYEQYF. The CDR3 coding sequence is TGTGCCAGCAGTTCCCCGGACAGGAAAACCTACGAGCAGTACTTC.

V gene TRBV12-3 or TRBV12-4 combines with J gene TRBJ2-5, with TRBD2 matching over 9 bases. The CDR3 sequence is 17 residues long. J lost 7 bases, V lost 6 bases, and 18 bases had no gene match. CDR3 nucleotides: TGTGCCAGCAGCAAGAGAGGGATAGCGGGGGCCCCTCCGACCCAGTACTTC. It yields the protein CASSKRGIAGAPPTQYF.

This clonotype has a count of ten or more. This CDR3 reads CASSSPDHQYF. DNA of the CDR3: TGTGCCAGCAGCTCCCCCGATCATCAGTACTTC. The gene calls are TRBV7-9 and TRBJ2-4; D is unresolved. In germline, CDR1 is SEHNR, CDR2 FQNEAQ (reference sequence). The CDR3 length is 11 residues. The V and J ends lost 4 bases and 12 bases respectively, with 10 bases between them.

This clonotype showed up many times. The chain links TRBV7-9 to TRBJ1-2; D not resolved. The V end was cut by 8 bases, the J end by 2 bases, with 12 bases between. CDR3 length: 13 residues. CDR1 and CDR2 (germline): SEHNR, FQNEAQ (reference sequence). The CDR3 DNA reads as TGTGCCAGCGGGAGGGAGATCAACTATGGCTACACCTTC. Translating gives CASGREINYGYTF.

J is TRBJ2-1 and V is TRBV19; 14 bases agree with TRBD2. The CDR3 totals 14 residues. The germline V gene encodes CDR1 LNHDA and CDR2 SQIVND (reference sequence). The ends lost 4 bases at V and 10 bases at J; junction bases unmatched: 3. The chain's CDR3 is CASSTGLAGVEQFF. The CDR3 DNA sequence: TGTGCCAGTAGTACGGGACTAGCGGGAGTGGAGCAGTTCTTC. The whole variable domain, filled in from reference TRBV19 and TRBJ2-1, reads DGGITQSPKYLFRKEGQNVTLSCEQNLNHDAMYWYRQDPGQGLRLIYYSQIVNDFQKGDIAEGYSVSREKKESFPLTVTSAQKNPTAFYLCASSTGLAGVEQFFGPGTRLTVL.

This chain connects TRBV29-1 to TRBJ2-1; D is perhaps TRBD1 (5 bases). The CDR3 runs 14 residues. CDR1 SQVTM and CDR2 ANQGSEA come from the germline V gene. The V end lost 7 bases, the J end lost 3 bases, and 16 bases lay between the germline ends. CDR3 in DNA: TGCAGCGCCCAAAAAAGCACAGGCTACAATGAGCAGTTCTTC. It translates to CSAQKSTGYNEQFF.

This clonotype was detected ten times or more. V and J are TRBV9 and TRBJ2-5, with 11 nucleotides matching TRBD1. From germline, CDR1 is SGDLS and CDR2 YYNGEE. The CDR3 is 17 residues long. The ends lost 0 bases at V and 4 bases at J; junction bases unmatched: 8. The CDR3 nucleotides are TGTGCCAGCAGCGTAGTCCCAACAGGACAGGGGGCAGAGACCCAGTACTTC. It specifies CASSVVPTGQGAETQYF.